Presented here are 10 T cell receptor beta chains from one specimen sequenced in a study of Ad26.COV2.S vaccination and SARS-CoV-2 variants. Only in-frame clones appear in the TCRdb table, and some are missing; sequencing was by immunoSEQ multiplex PCR. The sample includes about 350,000 clones, 70% to 90% seen only once; the top ten take about 3.3%. The treatment: 15 to 20 received Ad26.COV2.S at low or high dose, single or two shots; about five received placebo; per-sample allocation not given. Sampling was done on day 63 after the first vaccine or placebo injection. The sample consisted of peripheral blood, taken in a trial of Ad26.COV2.S vaccine versus placebo. These receptors came from a person aged 18 to 65 who received the Ad26.COV2.S COVID-19 vaccine or a placebo.

The chain uses TRBV2 and TRBJ1-5, with D uncertain. The CDR3 extends over 16 amino acids. Germline V gene data show CDR1 as SNHLY and CDR2 as FYNNEI. The V gene lost 0 bases and the J gene lost 7 bases, with 16 bases spanning the gap. The CDR3 here is CASSEAAPGGRQPQHF. Written as DNA, the CDR3 is TGTGCCAGCAGTGAAGCGGCCCCGGGAGGGAGGCAGCCCCAGCATTTT. Supplemented by reference TRBV2 and TRBJ1-5, the full variable domain reads EPEVTQTPSHQVTQMGQEVILRCVPISNHLYFYWYRQILGQKVEFLVSFYNNEISEKSEIFDDQFSVERPDGSNFTLKIRSTKLEDSAMYFCASSEAAPGGRQPQHFGDGTRLSIL.

J is TRBJ1-2 and V is TRBV13; D gene uncertain. Deletions cut 1 base from V and 8 bases from J, with 11 bases between. There are 13 residues in the CDR3. Germline assignment: CDR1 PRHDT and CDR2 FYEKMQ (reference sequence). The CDR3 DNA is TGTGCCAGCAGCTTAGAGGGAAAAGGAGGCTACACCTTC. Amino acids: CASSLEGKGGYTF.

V is TRBV14 and J is TRBJ1-6; the D is unclear. This CDR3 has 14 residues. The V end was cut by 9 bases, the J end by 0 bases, with 9 bases between. CDR1 and CDR2 from the germline V gene are SGHDN and FVKESK. The CDR3 region is CASSLSSYNSPLHF. The CDR3, as DNA: TGTGCCAGTTCTTTAAGCTCCTATAATTCACCCCTCCACTTT. Full variable domain (remainder filled in from reference TRBV14 and TRBJ1-6): EAGVTQFPSHSVIEKGQTVTLRCDPISGHDNLYWYRRVMGKEIKFLLHFVKESKQDESGMPNNRFLAERTGGTYSTLKVQPAELEDSGVYFCASSLSSYNSPLHFGNGTRLTVT.

The chain links TRBV4-3 to TRBJ2-7; no clear D. Germline loops: CDR1 LGHNA, CDR2 YSLEER. The CDR3 consists of 15 residues. Trimming removed 1 base at V and 0 bases at J, with 10 bases between. This CDR3 reads CASSQGQTSSYEQYF. CDR3 DNA: TGCGCCAGCAGCCAAGGGCAGACGAGCTCCTACGAGCAGTACTTC.

This clone was counted once. The chain joins TRBV10-3 to TRBJ2-5; TRBD1 agrees at 7 bases. V dropped 11 bases and J dropped 4; count of bases not matched to a gene: 16. The CDR3 covers 15 residues. Germline V gene lookup returns CDR1 ENHRY and CDR2 SYGVKD. Here the CDR3 reads CALQGERGRGETQYF. DNA for the CDR3: TGTGCCCTCCAGGGGGAGAGGGGGCGCGGAGAGACCCAGTACTTC.

As for this clone: Additional DNA sequences in this sample encode the identical CDR3. CDR3 region: CASSVGGAGELFF. DNA of the CDR3: TGTGCCAGCAGCGTAGGGGGAGCCGGGGAGCTGTTTTTT. The chain employs TRBV9 and TRBJ2-2; possibly TRBD2 for D (5 bases). The V gene lost 0 bases and the J gene lost 6 bases, with 6 bases spanning the gap. This CDR3 has 13 amino acids. The V gene's germline CDR1 is SGDLS and CDR2 YYNGEE.

The chain uses TRBV5-6 and TRBJ2-7, with a tentative D call TRBD1 (6 bases). Germline V CDR1 and CDR2: SGHDT, YYEEEE. The CDR3 is made up of 15 amino acids. The V end was cut by 4 bases, the J end by 2 bases, with 16 bases between. DNA for the CDR3: TGTGCCAGCAGCATAGGGACAAGGACCACCTACGAGCAGTACTTC. Translation gives CASSIGTRTTYEQYF.

J is TRBJ2-5 and V is TRBV10-3, with D perhaps matching TRBD1 (5 bases). CDR1 and CDR2 from the germline V gene are ENHRY and SYGVKD. CDR3 length: 13 amino acids. Trimming stripped 2 bases from V and 7 bases from J, with 11 bases between. CDR3 sequence reads: CAISETGAGTQYF. CDR3 nucleotides: TGTGCCATCAGTGAGACAGGCGCTGGGACCCAGTACTTC.

The chain couples TRBV30 to TRBJ2-2; D is uncertain. Germline-derived CDR1 and CDR2 are GTSNPN and SVGIG (reference sequence). With 3 bases removed from V and 1 base from J, the gap between germline ends came to 12 bases. CDR3 length equals 15 residues. CDR3 nucleotide sequence: TGTGCCTGGAGAAAGGGAAACCTGAACACCGGGGAGCTGTTTTTT. Its translation: CAWRKGNLNTGELFF.

The chain has TRBV7-2 and TRBJ2-1; TRBD2 aligns across 11 bases. Per germline, CDR1 SGHTA and CDR2 FQGNSA. Losses at the gene ends were 3 bases for V and 4 bases for J; bases not matched to a gene: 5. The CDR3 is made up of 16 amino acids. The CDR3 region has the DNA TGTGCCAGCAGCTTCGGGACTAGCGGAGGGTACAATGAGCAGTTCTTC. It yields the protein CASSFGTSGGYNEQFF.